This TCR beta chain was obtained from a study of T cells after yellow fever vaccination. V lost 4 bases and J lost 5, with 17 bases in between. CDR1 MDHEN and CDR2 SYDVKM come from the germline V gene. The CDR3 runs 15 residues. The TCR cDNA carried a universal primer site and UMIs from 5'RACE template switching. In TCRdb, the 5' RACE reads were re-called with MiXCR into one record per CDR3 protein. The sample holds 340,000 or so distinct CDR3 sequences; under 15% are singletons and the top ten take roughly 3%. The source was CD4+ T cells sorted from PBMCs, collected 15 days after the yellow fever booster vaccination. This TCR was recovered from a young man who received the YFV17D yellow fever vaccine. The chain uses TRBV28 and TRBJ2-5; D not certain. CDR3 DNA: TGTGCCAGCAGTTCGCGGACGGACCTAGTGGAGACCCAGTACTTC. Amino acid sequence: CASSSRTDLVETQYF.